This T cell receptor beta chain was documented in a study of blood T cell repertoires in COVID-19. Study information: COVID-19 samples from acute and convalescent phases originated in the United States, Italy and Spain. Nucleic acid was either cDNA or gDNA, and it came from T cells, B-cell-depleted T cells, or PBMCs.

Authors' analysis steps: How many nucleated cells were present was estimated from reference gene primer amplification. Here immunoSEQ multiplex PCR was the method, and the copy in TCRdb shows in-frame clones only, minus some. That table gives V, J and clone size, and the DNA gave D and trimming. There are 310,000 or so clones in the sample; roughly 90% occur only once, and nearly 6.5% lies in the top ten. V lost 5 bases to trimming and J lost 5 bases; unmatched junction nucleotides: 1. CDR3 length: 13 amino acids. From germline, CDR1 is SNHLY and CDR2 FYNNEI. The specimen sequenced was peripheral blood. V gene TRBV2 combines with J gene TRBJ1-1, with 11 bases that match TRBD1. The sequence came from a man younger than 35 who had recovered from COVID-19. CDR3 sequence reads: CASSRDRGTEAFF. CDR3 nucleotide sequence: TGTGCCAGCAGTAGGGACAGGGGGACTGAAGCTTTCTTT. The full variable domain, in which reference TRBV2 and TRBJ1-1 provide the parts outside the CDR3, is EPEVTQTPSHQVTQMGQEVILRCVPISNHLYFYWYRQILGQKVEFLVSFYNNEISEKSEIFDDQFSVERPDGSNFTLKIRSTKLEDSAMYFCASSRDRGTEAFFGQGTRLTVV.